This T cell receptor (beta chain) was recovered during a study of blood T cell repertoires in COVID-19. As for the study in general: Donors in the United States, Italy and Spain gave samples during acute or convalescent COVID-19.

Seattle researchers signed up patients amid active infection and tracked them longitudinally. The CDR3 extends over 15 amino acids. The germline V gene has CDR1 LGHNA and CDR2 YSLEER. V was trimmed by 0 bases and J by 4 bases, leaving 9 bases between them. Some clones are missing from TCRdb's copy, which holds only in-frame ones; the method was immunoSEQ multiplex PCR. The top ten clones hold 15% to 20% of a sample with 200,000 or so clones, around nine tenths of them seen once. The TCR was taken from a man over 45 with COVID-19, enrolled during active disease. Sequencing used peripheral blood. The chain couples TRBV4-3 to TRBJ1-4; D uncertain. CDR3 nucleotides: TGCGCCAGCAGCCAAGATGGCACGATTAATGAAAAACTGTTTTTT. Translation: CASSQDGTINEKLFF.